This T cell receptor (beta chain) was profiled in a study of blood T cell repertoires in COVID-19. Study information: The study drew acute and convalescent COVID-19 samples from the United States, Italy and Spain. PBMCs, B-cell-depleted T cells, or T cells provided the cDNA or gDNA that made up the material.

Trimming removed 0 bases at V and 4 bases at J, with 11 bases between. This CDR3 has 15 amino acids. The V gene's germline CDR1 is SGHRS and CDR2 YFSETQ. Per the original methods: Reference gene primer amplification gave estimated nucleated cell counts. TCRdb's table, derived via immunoSEQ multiplex PCR, lists solely in-frame clones and lacks some. The V and J calls and clone size come from that table; D and trimming were worked out from the DNA. Among 150,000 to 200,000 clones listed, 80% to 85% were seen once. The gene calls are TRBV5-1 and TRBJ2-1; possible D gene TRBD1, 6 bases. Sequencing was performed on peripheral blood. The clonotype comes from a man aged 18 to 30 with active or convalescent COVID-19. The CDR3 DNA is TGCGCCAGCAGCTTGGATCAGGGGAATTACAATGAGCAGTTCTTC. Encoded protein: CASSLDQGNYNEQFF.